This TCR beta chain was identified during a study of type 1 and type 2 diabetes patients. Study as a whole: Sequencing for the whole study yielded roughly 19 million paired-end reads.

The V gene end was trimmed by 6 bases and the J gene end by 0 bases; junction bases not matched to a gene: 16. Germline values: CDR1 DFQATT, CDR2 SNEGSKA (reference sequence). The CDR3 is made up of 17 amino acids. The PCR template was genomic DNA. Multiplex PCR with 30 forward and 13 reverse primers amplified the TCR beta CDR3. TCRdb called the multiplex PCR reads again in MiXCR, with one record for every CDR3 protein. The sample shows more than 250,000 distinct CDR3 sequences, roughly 50% of them seen only once. The TCR sequence derives from a man in his late teens or twenties with type 2 diabetes. V and J are TRBV20-1 and TRBJ1-1; 7 nucleotides align to TRBD1. What was sequenced was peripheral blood mononuclear cells (PBMCs). The CDR3 spells CSAMGETGHELNTEAFF. The CDR3 nucleotides are TGCAGTGCGATGGGGGAGACAGGGCACGAACTGAACACTGAAGCTTTCTTT.